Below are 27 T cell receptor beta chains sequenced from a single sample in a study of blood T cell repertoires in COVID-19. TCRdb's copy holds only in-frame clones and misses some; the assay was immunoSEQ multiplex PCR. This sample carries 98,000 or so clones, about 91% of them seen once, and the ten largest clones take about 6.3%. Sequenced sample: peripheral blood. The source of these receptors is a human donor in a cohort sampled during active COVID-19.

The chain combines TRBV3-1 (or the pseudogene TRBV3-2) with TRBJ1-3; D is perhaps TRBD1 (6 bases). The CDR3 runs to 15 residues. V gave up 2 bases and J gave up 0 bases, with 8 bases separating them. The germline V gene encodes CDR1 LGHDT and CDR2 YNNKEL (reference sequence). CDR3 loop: CASSQRQVSGNTIYF. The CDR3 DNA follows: TGTGCCAGCAGCCAAAGACAGGTCTCTGGAAACACCATATATTTT.

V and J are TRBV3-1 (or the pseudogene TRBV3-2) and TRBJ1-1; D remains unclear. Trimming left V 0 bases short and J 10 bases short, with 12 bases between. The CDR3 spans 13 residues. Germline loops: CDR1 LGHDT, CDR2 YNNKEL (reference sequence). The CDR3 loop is CASSQEPLQRAFF. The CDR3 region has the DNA TGTGCCAGCAGCCAAGAACCCCTCCAGCGAGCTTTCTTT.

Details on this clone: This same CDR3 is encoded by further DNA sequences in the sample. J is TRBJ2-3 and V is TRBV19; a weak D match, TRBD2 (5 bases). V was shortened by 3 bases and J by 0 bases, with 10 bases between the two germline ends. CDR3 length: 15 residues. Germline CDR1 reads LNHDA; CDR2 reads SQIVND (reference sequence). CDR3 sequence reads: CASSIIRTSTDTQYF. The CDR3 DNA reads TGTGCCAGTAGTATCATTAGGACTAGCACAGATACGCAGTATTTT.

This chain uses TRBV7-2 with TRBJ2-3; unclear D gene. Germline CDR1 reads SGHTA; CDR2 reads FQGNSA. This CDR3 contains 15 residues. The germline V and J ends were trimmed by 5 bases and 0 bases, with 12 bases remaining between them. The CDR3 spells CASSQISTSTDTQYF. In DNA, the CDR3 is TGTGCCAGCAGCCAAATAAGCACTAGCACAGATACGCAGTATTTT.

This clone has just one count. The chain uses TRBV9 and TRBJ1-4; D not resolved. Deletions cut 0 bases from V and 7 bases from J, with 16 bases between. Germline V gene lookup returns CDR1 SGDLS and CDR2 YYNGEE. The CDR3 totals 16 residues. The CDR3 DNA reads TGTGCCAGCAGCGTAGGTGGAACGGGAATGGGTGAAAAACTGTTTTTT. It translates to CASSVGGTGMGEKLFF.

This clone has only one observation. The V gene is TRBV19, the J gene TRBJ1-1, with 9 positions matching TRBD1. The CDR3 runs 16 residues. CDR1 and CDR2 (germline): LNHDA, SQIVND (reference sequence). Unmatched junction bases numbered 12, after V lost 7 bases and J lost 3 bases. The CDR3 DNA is TGTGCCAGTACTACTGGACAGGGGATTACGTACACTGAAGCTTTCTTT. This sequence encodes CASTTGQGITYTEAFF.

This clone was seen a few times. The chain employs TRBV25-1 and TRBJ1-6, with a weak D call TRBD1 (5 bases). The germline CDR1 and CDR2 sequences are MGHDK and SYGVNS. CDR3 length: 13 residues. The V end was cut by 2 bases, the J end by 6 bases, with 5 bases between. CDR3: CASSERGNSPLHF. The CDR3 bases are TGTGCCAGCAGTGAAAGGGGTAATTCACCCCTCCACTTT.

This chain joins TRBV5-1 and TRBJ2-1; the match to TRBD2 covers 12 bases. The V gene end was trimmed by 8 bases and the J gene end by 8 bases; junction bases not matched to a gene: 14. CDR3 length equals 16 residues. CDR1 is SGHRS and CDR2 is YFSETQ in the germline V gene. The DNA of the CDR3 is TGCGCCAGTAAGATTCCCCTAGCGGGGGGGAAGGATGAGCAGTTCTTC. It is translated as CASKIPLAGGKDEQFF.

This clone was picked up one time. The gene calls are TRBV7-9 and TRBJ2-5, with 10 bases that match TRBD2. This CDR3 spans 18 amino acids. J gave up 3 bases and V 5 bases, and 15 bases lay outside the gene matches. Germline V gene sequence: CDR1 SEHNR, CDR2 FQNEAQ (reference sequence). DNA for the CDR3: TGTGCCAGCAGCCTCCCAAACTTGACTAGCGGGTCTAAAGAGACCCAGTACTTC. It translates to CASSLPNLTSGSKETQYF.

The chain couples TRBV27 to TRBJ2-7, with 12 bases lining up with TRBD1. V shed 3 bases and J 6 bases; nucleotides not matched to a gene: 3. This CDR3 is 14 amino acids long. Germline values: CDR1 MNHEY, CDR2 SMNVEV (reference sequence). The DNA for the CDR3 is TGTGCCAGCAGTTTGGGACAGGGGGCGAGCGAGCAGTACTTC. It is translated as CASSLGQGASEQYF.

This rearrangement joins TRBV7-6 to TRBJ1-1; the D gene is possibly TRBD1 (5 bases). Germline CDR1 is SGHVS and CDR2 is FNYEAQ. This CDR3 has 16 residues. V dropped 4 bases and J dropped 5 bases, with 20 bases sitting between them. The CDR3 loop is CASSSNQGSRGTEAFF. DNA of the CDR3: TGTGCCAGCAGCTCAAATCAGGGTTCTCGGGGGACTGAAGCTTTCTTT. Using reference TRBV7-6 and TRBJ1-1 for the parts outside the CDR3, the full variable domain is GAGVSQSPRYKVTKRGQDVALRCDPISGHVSLYWYRQALGQGPEFLTYFNYEAQQDKSGLPNDRFSAERPEGSISTLTIQRTEQRDSAMYRCASSSNQGSRGTEAFFGQGTRLTVV.

As DNA, the CDR3 is TGTGCCAGCAGTGAGGACAGGCTTGAAGCTTTCTTT. It translates to CASSEDRLEAFF. The chain carries TRBV25-1 and TRBJ1-1; 7 positions agree with TRBD1. CDR1 is MGHDK, CDR2 SYGVNS, per germline. The trim removed 3 bases at V and 7 bases at J, leaving 2 bases unmatched. This CDR3 has 12 amino acids.

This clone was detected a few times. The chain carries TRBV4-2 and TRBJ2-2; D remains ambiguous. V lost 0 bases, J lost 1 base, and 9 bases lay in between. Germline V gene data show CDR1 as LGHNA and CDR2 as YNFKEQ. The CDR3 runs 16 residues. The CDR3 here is CASSQEAQMNTGELFF. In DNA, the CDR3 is TGTGCCAGCAGCCAAGAAGCACAGATGAACACCGGGGAGCTGTTTTTT.

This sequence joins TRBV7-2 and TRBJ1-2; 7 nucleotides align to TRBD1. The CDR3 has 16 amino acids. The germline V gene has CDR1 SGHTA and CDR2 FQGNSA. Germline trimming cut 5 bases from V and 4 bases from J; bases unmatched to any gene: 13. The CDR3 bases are TGTGCCAGCAGCGGCCGGACAGGACCTGACCCCTATGGCTACACCTTC. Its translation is CASSGRTGPDPYGYTF.

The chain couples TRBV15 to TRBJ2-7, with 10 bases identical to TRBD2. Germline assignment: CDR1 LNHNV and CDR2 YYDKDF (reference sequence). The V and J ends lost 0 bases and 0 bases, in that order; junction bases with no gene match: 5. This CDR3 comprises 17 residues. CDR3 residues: CATSRDRSSGSSYEQYF. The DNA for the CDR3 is TGTGCCACCAGCAGAGATCGGTCTAGCGGGAGCTCCTACGAGCAGTACTTC.

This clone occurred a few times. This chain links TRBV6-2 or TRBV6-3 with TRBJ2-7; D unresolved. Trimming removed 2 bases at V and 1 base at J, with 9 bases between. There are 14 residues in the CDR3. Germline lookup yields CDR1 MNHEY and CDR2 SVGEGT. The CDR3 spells CASSYAFDSYEQYF. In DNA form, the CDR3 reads TGTGCCAGCAGTTACGCGTTTGATTCCTACGAGCAGTACTTC.

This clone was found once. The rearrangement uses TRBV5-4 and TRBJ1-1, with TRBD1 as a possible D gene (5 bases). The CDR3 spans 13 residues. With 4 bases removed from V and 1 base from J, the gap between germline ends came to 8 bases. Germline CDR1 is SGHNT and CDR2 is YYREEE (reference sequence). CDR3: CASSLQGNTEAFF. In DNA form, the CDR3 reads TGTGCCAGCAGCCTCCAGGGGAACACTGAAGCTTTCTTT.

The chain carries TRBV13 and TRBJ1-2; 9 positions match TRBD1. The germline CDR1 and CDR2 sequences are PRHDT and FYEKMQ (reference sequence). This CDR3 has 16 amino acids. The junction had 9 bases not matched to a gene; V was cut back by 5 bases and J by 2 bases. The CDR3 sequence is CASSATDRGDNYGYTF. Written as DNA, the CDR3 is TGTGCCAGCAGCGCCACCGACAGGGGGGACAACTATGGCTACACCTTC.

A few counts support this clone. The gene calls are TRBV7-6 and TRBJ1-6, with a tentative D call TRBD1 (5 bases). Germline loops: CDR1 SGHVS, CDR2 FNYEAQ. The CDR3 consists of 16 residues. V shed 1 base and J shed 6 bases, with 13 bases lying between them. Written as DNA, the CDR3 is TGTGCCAGCAGCTTAGTACCAGGGCCGGTTAATTCACCCCTCCACTTT. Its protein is CASSLVPGPVNSPLHF.

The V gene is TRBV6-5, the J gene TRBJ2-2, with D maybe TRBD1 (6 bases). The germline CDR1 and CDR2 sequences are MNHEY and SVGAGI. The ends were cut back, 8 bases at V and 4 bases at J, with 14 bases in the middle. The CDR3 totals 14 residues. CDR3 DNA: TGTGCCAGCTCTACAGGGTATCGCACCGGGGAGCTGTTTTTT. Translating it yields CASSTGYRTGELFF.

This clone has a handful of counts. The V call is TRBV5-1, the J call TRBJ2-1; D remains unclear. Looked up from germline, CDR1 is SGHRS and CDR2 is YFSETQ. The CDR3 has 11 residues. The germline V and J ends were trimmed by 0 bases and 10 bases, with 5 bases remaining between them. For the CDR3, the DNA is TGCGCCAGCAGCTTGGTAAGCGAGCAGTTCTTC. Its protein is CASSLVSEQFF.

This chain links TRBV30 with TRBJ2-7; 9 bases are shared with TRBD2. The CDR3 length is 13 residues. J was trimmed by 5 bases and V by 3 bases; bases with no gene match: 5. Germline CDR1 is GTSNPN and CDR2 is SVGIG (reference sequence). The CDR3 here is CAWRWASGDEQYF. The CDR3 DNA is TGTGCCTGGAGATGGGCTAGCGGGGACGAGCAGTACTTC.

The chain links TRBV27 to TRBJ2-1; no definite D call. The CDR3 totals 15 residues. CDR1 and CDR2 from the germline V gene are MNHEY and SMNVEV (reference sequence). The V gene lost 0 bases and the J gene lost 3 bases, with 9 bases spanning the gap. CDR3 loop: CASSLSRVNYNEQFF. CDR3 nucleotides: TGTGCCAGCAGTTTATCACGGGTAAACTACAATGAGCAGTTCTTC.

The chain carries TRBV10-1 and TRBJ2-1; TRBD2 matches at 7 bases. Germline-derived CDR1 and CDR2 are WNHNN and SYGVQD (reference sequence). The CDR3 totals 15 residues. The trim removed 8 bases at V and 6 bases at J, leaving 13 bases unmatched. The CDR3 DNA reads TGCGCCAGCCGTATACGCGGGAGAGATGCCAATGAGCAGTTCTTC. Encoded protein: CASRIRGRDANEQFF.

DNA of the CDR3: TGTGCCAGCAGTTACTCAGGACTAGCAGCCAATGAGCAGTTCTTC. It translates to CASSYSGLAANEQFF. The chain employs TRBV6-2 or TRBV6-3 and TRBJ2-1; 8 bases line up with TRBD2. The V gene end was trimmed by 0 bases and the J gene end by 6 bases; junction bases not matched to a gene: 4. The CDR3 contains 15 residues. Germline V gene data show CDR1 as MNHEY and CDR2 as SVGEGT.

CDR3 region: CASSQELLRTGVNEGEQFF. The CDR3 DNA reads as TGTGCCAGCAGCCAAGAACTCTTGAGGACAGGGGTCAATGAGGGTGAGCAGTTCTTC. The chain has TRBV3-1 (or the pseudogene TRBV3-2) and TRBJ2-1; 9 nucleotides agree with TRBD1. V lost 0 bases, J lost 9 bases, and 18 bases stayed unmatched. The CDR3 sequence is 19 residues long. Germline V gene data show CDR1 as LGHDT and CDR2 as YNNKEL (reference sequence).

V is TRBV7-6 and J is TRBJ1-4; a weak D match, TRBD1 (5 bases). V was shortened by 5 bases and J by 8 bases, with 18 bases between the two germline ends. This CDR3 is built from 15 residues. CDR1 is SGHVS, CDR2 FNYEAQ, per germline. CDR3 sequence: CASSPSGGIGEKLFF. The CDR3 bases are TGTGCCAGCAGCCCCAGCGGGGGTATAGGCGAAAAACTGTTTTTT.